The clone carrying this T cell receptor beta chain was recorded once. Its matching antigen is unknown. The sample comes from a study of T cell responses to AZD1222 COVID-19 vaccine. Study-wide context: Doses given second, at about 4 or about 12 weeks, were pooled.

Overall study results and limits: Sampling captured repertoires only after the peak T cell response. Only a handful of AZD1222 recipients were seropositive at baseline.

The germline V gene encodes CDR1 MGHRA and CDR2 YSYEKL. CDR3 size: 12 residues. Trimming stripped 0 bases from V and 10 bases from J, with 9 bases between. Assay: immunoSEQ multiplex PCR; the TCRdb copy retains only in-frame clones and omits some. Of roughly 60,000 clones listed, roughly 84% were seen once; the top ten hold about 19%. The rearrangement links TRBV4-1 to TRBJ1-1; D is unresolved. This receptor was taken from an adult in good health. The specimen comprised peripheral blood, sampled on day 0 of AZD1222 vaccination. The CDR3 nucleotides are TGCGCCAGCAGCCAAGAAAGGACTTTAGCTTTCTTT. Protein product: CASSQERTLAFF.